A selection of T cell receptor beta chains follows, all from one sample in a study of blood T cell repertoires in COVID-19. Clones were read by immunoSEQ multiplex PCR, and TCRdb kept only the in-frame ones, dropping some. Among approximately 110,000 clones, roughly 84% were seen once, and the ten largest hold roughly 7%. Sequencing input: peripheral blood. These receptors were obtained from a woman between 50 and 59 years old with acute or convalescent COVID-19. Both conserved end residues are part of each CDR3. D genes are given only for firm matches. Clone size, where shown, is once, few, many, or a class for clones that have expanded.

abundance	j_gene	v_gene	d_gene	CDR3aa	CDR3nt
-	TRBJ2-1	TRBV24-1	-	CATSRGSYNEQFF	TGTGCCACCAGCCGGGGGTCCTACAATGAGCAGTTCTTC
few	TRBJ1-2	TRBV5-7	-	CASSHQGGYTF	TGTGCCAGCAGCCATCAGGGTGGCTACACCTTC
-	TRBJ2-2	TRBV3-1/TRBV3-2	-	CASSQAETAPGELFF	TGTGCCAGCAGCCAAGCGGAGACGGCCCCCGGGGAGCTGTTTTTT
-	TRBJ2-1	TRBV5-1	-	CASSPQGTSYNEQFF	TGCGCCAGCAGCCCCCAGGGGACCTCCTACAATGAGCAGTTCTTC
-	TRBJ2-1	TRBV18	-	CASSPDNTEQFF	TGTGCCAGCTCACCGGACAACACTGAGCAGTTCTTC
-	TRBJ1-3	TRBV28	-	CASSRQAGNTIYF	TGTGCCAGCAGCCGACAGGCCGGAAACACCATATATTTT
-	TRBJ1-2	TRBV12-3/TRBV12-4	-	CASSFGETFGYTF	TGTGCCAGCAGTTTTGGTGAAACTTTTGGCTACACCTTC
-	TRBJ1-1	TRBV6-5	-	CASSSTRGNTEAFF	TGTGCCAGCAGTTCCACCAGGGGGAACACTGAAGCTTTCTTT
-	TRBJ2-2	TRBV6-5	-	CASSYPGGHTGELFF	TGTGCCAGCAGTTACCCAGGGGGGCACACCGGGGAGCTGTTTTTT
-	TRBJ2-3	TRBV5-1	-	CASSLTGPDTQYF	TGCGCCAGCAGCCTAACAGGTCCAGATACGCAGTATTTT
-	TRBJ1-5	TRBV6-2/TRBV6-3	-	CASSYVGPEYGQPQHF	TGTGCCAGCAGTTACGTGGGCCCCGAATACGGTCAGCCCCAGCATTTT
-	TRBJ1-1	TRBV5-1	-	CASSLLGGGDTEAFF	TGCGCCAGCAGCCTCCTAGGGGGGGGTGACACTGAAGCTTTCTTT
-	TRBJ2-1	TRBV6-6	TRBD2	CASRIGLAGAKGEQFF	TGTGCCAGCAGGATCGGACTAGCGGGGGCCAAAGGGGAGCAGTTCTTC
-	TRBJ2-6	TRBV5-1	-	CASSQRQISGANVLTF	TGCGCCAGCAGCCAGCGACAGATCTCTGGGGCCAACGTCCTGACTTTC
-	TRBJ1-6	TRBV3-1/TRBV3-2	-	CASSRGGGYPLHF	TGTGCCAGCAGCCGGGGTGGGGGGTACCCCCTCCACTTT
-	TRBJ1-6	TRBV2	-	CASRRDTDSPLHF	TGTGCCAGCAGACGGGACACGGATTCACCCCTCCACTTT
-	TRBJ1-5	TRBV19	-	CASMTRPGSVTHQPQHF	TGTGCCAGTATGACGCGCCCGGGGTCCGTTACTCATCAGCCCCAGCATTTT
-	TRBJ1-5	TRBV18	-	CASSQGEGNQPQHF	TGTGCCAGCTCTCAGGGTGAGGGCAATCAGCCCCAGCATTTT